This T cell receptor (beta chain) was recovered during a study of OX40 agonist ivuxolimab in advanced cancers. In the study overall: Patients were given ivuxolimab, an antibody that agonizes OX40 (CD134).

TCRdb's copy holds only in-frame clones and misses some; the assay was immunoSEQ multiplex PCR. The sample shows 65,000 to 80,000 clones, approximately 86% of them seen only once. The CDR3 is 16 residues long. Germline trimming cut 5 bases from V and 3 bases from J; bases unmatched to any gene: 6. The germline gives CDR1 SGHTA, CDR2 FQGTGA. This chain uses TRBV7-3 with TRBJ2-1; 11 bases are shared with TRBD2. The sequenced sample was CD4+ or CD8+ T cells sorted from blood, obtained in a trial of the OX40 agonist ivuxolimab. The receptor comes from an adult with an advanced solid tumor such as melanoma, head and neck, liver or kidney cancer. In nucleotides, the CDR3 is TGTGCCAGCAGCCCCTCCGGGACTAGCGGCTACAATGAGCAGTTCTTC. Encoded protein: CASSPSGTSGYNEQFF.